The present entry profiles one TCR beta chain with its context. Its antigen is currently unknown. This sample stems from a study of T cells after yellow fever vaccination. The V gene lost 4 bases and the J gene lost 3 bases, with 12 bases spanning the gap. The germline gives CDR1 GTSNPN, CDR2 SVGIG (reference sequence). The CDR3 loop spans 13 amino acids. Production of TCR cDNA was by 5'RACE template switching, which also added a universal primer site and UMIs. TCRdb analysed the 5' RACE reads with MiXCR anew, one entry per CDR3 protein. The sample lists fewer than 450,000 distinct CDR3 sequences; 3% to 4.5% were seen once. General study points: Few clonotypes appeared in both CD4 and CD8 compartments. A weaker secondary response peaked on day 5, the primary on day 15. At 95% to 98% for CD4 and approximately 89% for CD8, most primary-vaccination clones showed up again after the booster.

Material: PBMCs, obtained 5 days after the yellow fever booster vaccination. The V call is TRBV30, the J call TRBJ1-1, with D hard to call. The clonotype originates from a man in his late teens or twenties who received the YFV17D yellow fever vaccine. The CDR3 loop is CAWTRAGHTEAFF. CDR3 nucleotides: TGTGCCTGGACCCGGGCCGGGCACACTGAAGCTTTCTTT.